This T cell receptor beta chain was observed in a study of shared clonotypes between healthy human individuals. Clones were read by immunoSEQ multiplex PCR, and TCRdb kept only the in-frame ones, dropping some. Of about 1 million clones listed, approximately 78% are singletons. V was trimmed by 4 bases and J by 9 bases, leaving 12 bases between them. The CDR3 contains 12 residues. CDR1 is MDHEN, CDR2 SYDVKM, per germline. This clonotype was obtained from a man in his late teens or twenties in good health. Some clones in this sample may be carry-over from other donors' samples. The rearrangement joins TRBV28 to TRBJ1-1; D remains ambiguous. What was sequenced was memory CD4+ T cells from PBMCs. Subset specified: CD45RA-negative fraction. This CDR3 reads CASSSSGMKAFF. In DNA, the CDR3 is TGTGCCAGCAGTTCCTCGGGTATGAAAGCTTTCTTT.